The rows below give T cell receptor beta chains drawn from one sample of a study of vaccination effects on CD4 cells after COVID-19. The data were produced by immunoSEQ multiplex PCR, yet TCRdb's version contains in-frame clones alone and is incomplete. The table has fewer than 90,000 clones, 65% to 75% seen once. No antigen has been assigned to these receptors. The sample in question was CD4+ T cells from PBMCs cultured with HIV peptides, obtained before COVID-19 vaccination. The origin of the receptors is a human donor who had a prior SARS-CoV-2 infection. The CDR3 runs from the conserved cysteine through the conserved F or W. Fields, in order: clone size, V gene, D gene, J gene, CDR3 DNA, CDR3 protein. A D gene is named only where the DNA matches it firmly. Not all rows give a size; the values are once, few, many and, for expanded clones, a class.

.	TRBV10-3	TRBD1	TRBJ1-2	TGTGCCATCAGGATACAGGGGGGCGACTATGGCTACACCTTC	CAIRIQGGDYGYTF
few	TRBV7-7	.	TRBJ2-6	TGTGCCAGCAGCGGGACACATACACAAAGTCGGGCCAACGTCCTGACTTTC	CASSGTHTQSRANVLTF
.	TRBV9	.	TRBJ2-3	TGTGCCAGCAGCGTATCCCAGGGTGCAGATACGCAGTATTTT	CASSVSQGADTQYF
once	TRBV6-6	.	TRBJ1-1	TGTGCCAGCAGTTACGGTGGAAACACTGAAGCTTTCTTT	CASSYGGNTEAFF
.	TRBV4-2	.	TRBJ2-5	TGTGCCAGCAGCCAAGATGCTGGGTGGGAGACCCAGTACTTC	CASSQDAGWETQYF
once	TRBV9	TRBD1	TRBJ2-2	TGTGCCAGCAGCGTAGGAAGGGGGCTGGTCGGGGAGCTGTTTTTT	CASSVGRGLVGELFF
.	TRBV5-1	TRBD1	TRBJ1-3	TGCGCCAGCAGCGACGGGACAGCGAACTCTGGAAACACCATATATTTT	CASSDGTANSGNTIYF
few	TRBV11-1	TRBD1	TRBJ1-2	TGTGCCAGCAGGCCGACAGGGCCTAACTATGGCTACACCTTC	CASRPTGPNYGYTF
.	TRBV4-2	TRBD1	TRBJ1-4	TGTGCCAGCAGCCAAGCGGGACAGGGAGGAGAAAAACTGTTTTTT	CASSQAGQGGEKLFF
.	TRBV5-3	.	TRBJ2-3	TGTGCCAGAAGCCCAATGACTAGGACCACCACAGATACGCAGTATTTT	CARSPMTRTTTDTQYF
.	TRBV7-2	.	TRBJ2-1	TGTGCCAGCAGCGGGGGCTCCTACAATGAGCAGTTCTTC	CASSGGSYNEQFF
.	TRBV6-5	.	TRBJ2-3	TGTGCCAGCGTAAGGGGTACTAGCACAGATACGCAGTATTTT	CASVRGTSTDTQYF
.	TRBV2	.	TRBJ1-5	TGTGCCAGCAGTGGTGGAGGGGTCTTACCCGGAAGCAATCAGCCCCAGCATTTT	CASSGGGVLPGSNQPQHF
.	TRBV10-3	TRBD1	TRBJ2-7	TGTGCCATCAGTGAGTCGCTGGGACAGACCTACGAGCAGTACTTC	CAISESLGQTYEQYF
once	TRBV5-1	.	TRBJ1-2	TGCGCCAGCAGCCCCAGGGACGGGGTCGGGGGCTACACCTTC	CASSPRDGVGGYTF
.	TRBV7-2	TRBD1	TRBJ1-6	TGTGCCAGCAGCCACCGGGACAGGGGGCTGAATTCACCCCTCCACTTT	CASSHRDRGLNSPLHF
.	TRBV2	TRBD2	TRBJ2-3	TGTGCCAGCAGTGAAGACGGGCTAGCGGGGGATACGCAGTATTTT	CASSEDGLAGDTQYF
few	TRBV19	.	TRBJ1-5	TGTGCCAGTACCACATGGGAGGGCGCGAATCAGCCCCAGCATTTT	CASTTWEGANQPQHF
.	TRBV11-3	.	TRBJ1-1	TGTGCCAGCAGCTTAGAGTCGGGGTCTGAAGCTTTCTTT	CASSLESGSEAFF
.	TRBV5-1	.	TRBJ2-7	TGCGCCAGCGGGATAAGTGGGGTGGACGGCGAGCAGTACTTC	CASGISGVDGEQYF
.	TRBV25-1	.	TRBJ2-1	TGTGCCAGCAGTCCTGGCCTGATGGAAGTTGAGCAGTTCTTC	CASSPGLMEVEQFF
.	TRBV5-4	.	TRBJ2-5	TGTGCCAGCAGTCAGGGGGGCTCGGAAGAGACCCAGTACTTC	CASSQGGSEETQYF
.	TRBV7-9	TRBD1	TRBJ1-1	TGTGCCAGCAGCTTAGAGGGGGCGGTGAACACTGAAGCTTTCTTT	CASSLEGAVNTEAFF
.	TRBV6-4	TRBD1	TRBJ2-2	TGTGCCAGCAGGGGACCAAGACAGGGGAACACCGGGGAGCTGTTTTTT	CASRGPRQGNTGELFF
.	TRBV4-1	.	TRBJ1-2	TGCGCCAGCAGTGGGAGGGCGGGAGCTAACTATGGCTACACCTTC	CASSGRAGANYGYTF
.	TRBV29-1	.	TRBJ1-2	TGCAGCGTTTGGACAAGACTCTATGGCTACACCTTC	CSVWTRLYGYTF
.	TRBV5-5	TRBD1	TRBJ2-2	TGTGCCAGCACCATAACCGGGGACAGGGTCACCGGGGAGCTGTTTTTT	CASTITGDRVTGELFF
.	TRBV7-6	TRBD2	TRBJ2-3	TGTGCCAGCAGCTTAGCCGCAGGGACTAGCGGGGGGGCGGATACGCAGTATTTT	CASSLAAGTSGGADTQYF
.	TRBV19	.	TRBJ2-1	TGTGCCAGTAGTATGATGTTGGGGCTAGCGTTGAATGAGCAGTTCTTC	CASSMMLGLALNEQFF
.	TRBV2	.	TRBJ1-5	TGTGCCAGCAACGACTTTACAGGATGGGATCAGCCCCAGCATTTT	CASNDFTGWDQPQHF
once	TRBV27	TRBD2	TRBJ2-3	TGTGCCAGCAGTTTAAAAGGTCGGGGGGACCTCACAGATACGCAGTATTTT	CASSLKGRGDLTDTQYF
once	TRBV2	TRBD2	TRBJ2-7	TGTGCCAGCTCGGGGAGGGCGTATAAGAACGAGCAGTACTTC	CASSGRAYKNEQYF
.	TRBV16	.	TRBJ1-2	TGTGCCAGCAGCCTCAGACTCCGGGATCTAGACGGCTACACCTTC	CASSLRLRDLDGYTF
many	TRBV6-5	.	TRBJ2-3	TGTGCCAGCAGTCAAAGCTACAAAGATACGCAGTATTTT	CASSQSYKDTQYF
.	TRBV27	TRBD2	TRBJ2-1	TGTGCCAGCAGTACCACGGCGGGGGGCTTGTTCTTC	CASSTTAGGLFF
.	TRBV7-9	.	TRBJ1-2	TGTGCCAGCAGCTTAGTGGACAGTTCTAACTATGGCTACACCTTC	CASSLVDSSNYGYTF
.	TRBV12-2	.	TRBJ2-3	TGTGCAAGTCGCTTACGACTAGCGGGCTGGGCAGATACGCAGTATTTT	CASRLRLAGWADTQYF
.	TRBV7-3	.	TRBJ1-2	TGTGCCAGCAGCTTAAAGCCCGGGACGGACTCTAACTATGGCTACACCTTC	CASSLKPGTDSNYGYTF
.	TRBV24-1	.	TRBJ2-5	TGTGCCACCAGTTCGCCCCACGGGCGACAAGAGACCCAGTACTTC	CATSSPHGRQETQYF
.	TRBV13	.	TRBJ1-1	TGTGCCAGCAGCTTAGTTGGTTGGGGCAGCTTGAACACTGAAGCTTTCTTT	CASSLVGWGSLNTEAFF
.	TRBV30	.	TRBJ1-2	TGTGCCTGGAAATTATGGGAGGGCTATGGCTACACCTTC	CAWKLWEGYGYTF
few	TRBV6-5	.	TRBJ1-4	TGTGCCAGCCAACGTAGGGGGGCTAATGAAAAACTGTTTTTT	CASQRRGANEKLFF
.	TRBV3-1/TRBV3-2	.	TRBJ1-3	TGTGCCAGCAGCCAACTCCCGGTAAGATCTGGAAACACCATATATTTT	CASSQLPVRSGNTIYF
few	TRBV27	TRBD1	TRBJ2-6	TGTGCCAGCAGTTCGGACAGGGTGGAGTCTGGGGCCAACGTCCTGACTTTC	CASSSDRVESGANVLTF